This T cell receptor (beta chain) comes out of a study of beta chain features in type 1 diabetes. About the study: Patients looked much like healthy donors when it came to age, gender and cell yields.

Remarks on this clone: Its antigen is undetermined.

The investigators reverse transcribed all of the isolated RNA, so they sequenced expressed TCRB transcripts. Clones were sequenced by immunoSEQ multiplex PCR, and TCRdb holds only the in-frame ones, with some missing. This sample yields hundreds of thousands of clones, of which around 15% are seen a single time; around 0.022% belongs to the top ten. Overall study findings and caveats: When Type 1 diabetes patients were examined, their TCRB CDR3s proved moderately but significantly shorter in all four CD4+ subsets. Insertion counts at VDJ junctions were lower in type 1 diabetes patients, who also showed more deletions there. In the patient group, naive, central memory and Treg TCRB repertoires seemed more alike than in the healthy donor group.

V lost 0 bases and J 0 bases, leaving 5 bases between the germline ends. The CDR3 has 14 amino acids. Germline-derived CDR1 and CDR2 are SGHRS and YFSETQ. The chain couples TRBV5-1 to TRBJ2-3; no reliable D call. The TCR sequence derives from a man between 18 and 29 years old with type 1 diabetes. Sequencing was performed on naive CD4+ T cells from blood. The CDR3 region has the DNA TGCGCCAGCAGCTTGGGGCCGAGCACAGATACGCAGTATTTT. As protein: CASSLGPSTDTQYF.